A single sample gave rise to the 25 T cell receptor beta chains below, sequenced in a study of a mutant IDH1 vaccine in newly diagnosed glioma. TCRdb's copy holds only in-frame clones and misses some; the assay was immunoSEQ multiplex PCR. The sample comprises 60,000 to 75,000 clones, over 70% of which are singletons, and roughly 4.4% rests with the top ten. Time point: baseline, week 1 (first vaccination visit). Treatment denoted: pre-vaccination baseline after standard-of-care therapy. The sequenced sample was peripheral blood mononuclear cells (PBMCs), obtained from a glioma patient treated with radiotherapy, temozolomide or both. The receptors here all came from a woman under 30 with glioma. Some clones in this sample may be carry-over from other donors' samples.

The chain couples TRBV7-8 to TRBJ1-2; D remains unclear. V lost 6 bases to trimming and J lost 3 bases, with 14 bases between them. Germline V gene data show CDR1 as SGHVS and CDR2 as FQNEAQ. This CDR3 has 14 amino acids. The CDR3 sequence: CASSPSRLYYGYTF. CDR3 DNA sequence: TGTGCCAGCAGTCCCTCTCGATTATACTATGGCTACACCTTC.

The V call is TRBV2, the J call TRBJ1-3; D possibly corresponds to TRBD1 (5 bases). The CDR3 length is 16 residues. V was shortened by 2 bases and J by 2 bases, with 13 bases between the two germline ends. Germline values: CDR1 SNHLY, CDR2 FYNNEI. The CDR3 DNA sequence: TGTGCCAGCAGTGAAATTTTGGCGGGGGCTGGAAACACCATATATTTT. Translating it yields CASSEILAGAGNTIYF.

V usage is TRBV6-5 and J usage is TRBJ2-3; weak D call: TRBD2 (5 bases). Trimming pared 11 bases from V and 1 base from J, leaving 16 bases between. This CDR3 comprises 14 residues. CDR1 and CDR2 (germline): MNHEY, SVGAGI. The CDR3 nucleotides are TGTGCCTCCCGGGGAAGGACGGGCACAGATACGCAGTATTTT. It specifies CASRGRTGTDTQYF.

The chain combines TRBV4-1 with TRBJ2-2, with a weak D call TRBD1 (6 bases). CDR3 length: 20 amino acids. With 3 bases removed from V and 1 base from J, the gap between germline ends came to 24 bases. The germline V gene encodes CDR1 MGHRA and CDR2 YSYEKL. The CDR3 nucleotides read TGCGCCAGCAGCCATGGGCGGATACTCACAGGGAAAGGGAACACCGGGGAGCTGTTTTTT. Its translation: CASSHGRILTGKGNTGELFF.

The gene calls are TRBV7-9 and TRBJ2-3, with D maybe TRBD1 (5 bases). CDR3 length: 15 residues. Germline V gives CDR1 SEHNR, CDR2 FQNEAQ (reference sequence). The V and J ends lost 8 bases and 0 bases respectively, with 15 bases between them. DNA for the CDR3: TGTGCCAGCGACACGGAAGGGGATAGCACAGATACGCAGTATTTT. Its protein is CASDTEGDSTDTQYF.

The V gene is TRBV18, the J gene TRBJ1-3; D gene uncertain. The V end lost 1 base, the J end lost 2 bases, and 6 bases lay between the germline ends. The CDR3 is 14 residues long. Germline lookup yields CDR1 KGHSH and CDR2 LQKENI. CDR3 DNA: TGTGCCAGCTCACCACAGGGTGCTGGAAACACCATATATTTT. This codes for CASSPQGAGNTIYF. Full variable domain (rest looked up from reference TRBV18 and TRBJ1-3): NAGVMQNPRHLVRRRGQEARLRCSPMKGHSHVYWYRQLPEEGLKFMVYLQKENIIDESGMPKERFSAEFPKEGPSILRIQQVVRGDSAAYFCASSPQGAGNTIYFGEGSWLTVV.

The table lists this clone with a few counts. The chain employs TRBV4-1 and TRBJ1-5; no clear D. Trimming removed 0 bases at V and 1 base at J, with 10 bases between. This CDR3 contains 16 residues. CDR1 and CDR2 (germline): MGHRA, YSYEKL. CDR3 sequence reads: CASSQDFSLSNQPQHF. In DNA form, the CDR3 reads TGCGCCAGCAGCCAAGATTTTTCCCTGAGCAATCAGCCCCAGCATTTT.

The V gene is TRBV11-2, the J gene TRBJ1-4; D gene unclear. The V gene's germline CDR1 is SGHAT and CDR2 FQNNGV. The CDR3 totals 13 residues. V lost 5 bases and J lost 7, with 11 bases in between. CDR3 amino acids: CASSEGWGEKLFF. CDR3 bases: TGTGCCAGCAGCGAGGGTTGGGGTGAAAAACTGTTTTTT.

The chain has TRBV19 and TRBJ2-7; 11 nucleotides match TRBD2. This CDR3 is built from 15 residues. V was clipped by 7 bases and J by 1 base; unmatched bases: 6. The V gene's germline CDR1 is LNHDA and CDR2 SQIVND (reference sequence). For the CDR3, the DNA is TGTGCCAGTAAGGAGGGACTAGCGGTATCCTACGAGCAGTACTTC. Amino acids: CASKEGLAVSYEQYF.

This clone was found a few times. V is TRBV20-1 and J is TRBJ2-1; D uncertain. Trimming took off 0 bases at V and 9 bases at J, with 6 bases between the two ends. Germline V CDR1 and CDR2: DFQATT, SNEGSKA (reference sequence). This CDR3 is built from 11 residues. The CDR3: CSARDEGEQFF. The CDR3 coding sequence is TGCAGTGCTAGAGATGAAGGTGAGCAGTTCTTC.

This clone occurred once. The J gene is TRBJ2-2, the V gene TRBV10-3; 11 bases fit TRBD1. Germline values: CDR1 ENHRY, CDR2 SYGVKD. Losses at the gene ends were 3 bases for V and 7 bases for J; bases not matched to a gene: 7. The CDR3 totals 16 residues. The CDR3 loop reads CAISDPDRGHGGELFF. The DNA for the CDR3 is TGTGCCATCAGTGACCCGGACAGGGGGCATGGCGGGGAGCTGTTTTTT.

As DNA, the CDR3 is TGTGCCAGCTCTCACTCCGAGAGGGTAGCTTCCCAGGAGACCCAGTACTTC. It translates to CASSHSERVASQETQYF. The chain carries TRBV18 and TRBJ2-5, with TRBD2 as a possible D gene (5 bases). From germline, CDR1 is KGHSH and CDR2 LQKENI. This CDR3 contains 17 residues. Trimming shortened V by 6 bases and J by 5 bases, and 25 bases separated the two germline ends.

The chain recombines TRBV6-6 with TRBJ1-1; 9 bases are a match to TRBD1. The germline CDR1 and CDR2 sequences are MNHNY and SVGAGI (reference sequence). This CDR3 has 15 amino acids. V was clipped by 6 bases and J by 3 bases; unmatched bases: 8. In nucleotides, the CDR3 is TGTGCCAGCAGCCTACAGGGGGCCCAGTACACTGAAGCTTTCTTT. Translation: CASSLQGAQYTEAFF.

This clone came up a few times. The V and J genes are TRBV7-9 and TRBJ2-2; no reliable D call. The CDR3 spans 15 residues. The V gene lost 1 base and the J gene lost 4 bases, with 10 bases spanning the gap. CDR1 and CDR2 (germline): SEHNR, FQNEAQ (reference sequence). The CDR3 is CASSLVAGPTGELFF. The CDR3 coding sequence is TGTGCCAGCAGCTTAGTGGCAGGACCCACCGGGGAGCTGTTTTTT.

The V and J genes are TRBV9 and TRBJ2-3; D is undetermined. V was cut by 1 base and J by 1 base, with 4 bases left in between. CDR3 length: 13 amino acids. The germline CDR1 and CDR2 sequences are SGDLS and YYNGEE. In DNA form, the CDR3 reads TGTGCCAGCAGCGTATACGGCACAGATACGCAGTATTTT. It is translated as CASSVYGTDTQYF.

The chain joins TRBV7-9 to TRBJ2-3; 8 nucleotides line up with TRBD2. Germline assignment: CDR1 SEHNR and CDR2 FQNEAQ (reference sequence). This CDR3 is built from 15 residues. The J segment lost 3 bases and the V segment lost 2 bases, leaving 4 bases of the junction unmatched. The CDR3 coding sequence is TGTGCCAGCAGCTTACGGGGGGGGGTTACAGATACGCAGTATTTT. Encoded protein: CASSLRGGVTDTQYF.

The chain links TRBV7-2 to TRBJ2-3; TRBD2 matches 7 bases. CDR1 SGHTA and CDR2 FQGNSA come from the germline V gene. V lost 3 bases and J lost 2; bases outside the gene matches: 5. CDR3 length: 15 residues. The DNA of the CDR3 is TGTGCCAGCAGCTTCGGCGGGGGAGCCACAGATACGCAGTATTTT. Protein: CASSFGGGATDTQYF.

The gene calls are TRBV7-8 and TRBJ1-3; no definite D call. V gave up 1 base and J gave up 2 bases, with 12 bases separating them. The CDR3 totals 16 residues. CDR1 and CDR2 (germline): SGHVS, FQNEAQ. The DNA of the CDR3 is TGTGCCAGCAGCTTAGAACGGATTCGGGCTGGAAACACCATATATTTT. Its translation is CASSLERIRAGNTIYF.

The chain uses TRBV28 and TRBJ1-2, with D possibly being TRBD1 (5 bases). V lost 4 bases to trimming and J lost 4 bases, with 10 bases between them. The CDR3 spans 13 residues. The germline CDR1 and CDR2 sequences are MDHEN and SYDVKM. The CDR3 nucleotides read TGTGCCAGCAGTTCACAGGAGGTCTATGGCTACACCTTC. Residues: CASSSQEVYGYTF.

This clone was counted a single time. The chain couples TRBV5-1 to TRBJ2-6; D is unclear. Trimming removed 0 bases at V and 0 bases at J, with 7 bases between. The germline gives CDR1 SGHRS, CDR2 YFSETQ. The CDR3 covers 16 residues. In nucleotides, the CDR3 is TGCGCCAGCAGCTTGGGACTGGGCTCTGGGGCCAACGTCCTGACTTTC. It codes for CASSLGLGSGANVLTF. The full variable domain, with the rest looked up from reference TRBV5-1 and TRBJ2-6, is KAGVTQTPRYLIKTRGQQVTLSCSPISGHRSVSWYQQTPGQGLQFLFEYFSETQRNKGNFPGRFSGRQFSNSRSEMNVSTLELGDSALYLCASSLGLGSGANVLTFGAGSRLTVL.

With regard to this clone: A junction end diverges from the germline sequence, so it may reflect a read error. CDR3 amino acids: CSVEVTDYGYAF. In DNA form, the CDR3 reads TGCAGCGTTGAGGTCACAGACTATGGCTACGCCTTC. The rearrangement links TRBV29-1 to TRBJ1-2, with D unresolved. CDR1 SQVTM and CDR2 ANQGSEA come from the germline V gene. The CDR3 is 12 residues long.

The chain's CDR3 is CAWTAAYGYTF. The CDR3 bases are TGTGCCTGGACGGCCGCCTATGGCTACACCTTC. This rearrangement joins TRBV30 to TRBJ1-2; no firm D call. The CDR3 runs 11 residues. The V end was cut by 4 bases, the J end by 4 bases, with 7 bases between. Germline V gene data show CDR1 as GTSNPN and CDR2 as SVGIG (reference sequence).

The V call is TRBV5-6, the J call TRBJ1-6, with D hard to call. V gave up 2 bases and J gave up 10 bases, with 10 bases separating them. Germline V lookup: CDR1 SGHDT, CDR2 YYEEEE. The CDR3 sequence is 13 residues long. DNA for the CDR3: TGTGCCAGCAGCTTTTTTTCAGGCTCACCCCTCCACTTT. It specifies CASSFFSGSPLHF.

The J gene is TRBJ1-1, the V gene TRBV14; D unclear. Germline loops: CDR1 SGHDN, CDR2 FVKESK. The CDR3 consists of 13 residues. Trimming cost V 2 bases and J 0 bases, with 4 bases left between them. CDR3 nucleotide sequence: TGTGCCAGCAGCCAAAAGGTGAACACTGAAGCTTTCTTT. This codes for CASSQKVNTEAFF.

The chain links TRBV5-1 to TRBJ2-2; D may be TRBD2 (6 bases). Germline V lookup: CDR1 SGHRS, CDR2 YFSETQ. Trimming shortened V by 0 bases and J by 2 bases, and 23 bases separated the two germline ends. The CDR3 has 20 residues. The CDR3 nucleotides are TGCGCCAGCAGCTTGGCCAGAGGAGGGTCGGGTCTCCCAAACACCGGGGAGCTGTTTTTT. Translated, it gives CASSLARGGSGLPNTGELFF.